This TCR beta chain derives from a study of control samples from healthy donors and cancer patients. Libraries were prepared by immunoSEQ multiplex PCR; TCRdb keeps only in-frame clonotypes and omits some of them. The table includes 70,000 to 90,000 clones, 94% detected once. V dropped 1 base and J dropped 9; count of bases not matched to a gene: 7. This CDR3 has 15 residues. CDR1 SGHKS and CDR2 YYEKEE come from the germline V gene (reference sequence). The chain couples TRBV5-5 to TRBJ1-6; 7 bases map to TRBD1. The TCR was taken from a woman aged 18 to 35 in good health. Material for sequencing was blood. The CDR3 nucleotides read TGTGCCAGCAGCTTGATGAGGGGGCATTTTTCACCCCTCCACTTT. Protein product: CASSLMRGHFSPLHF.